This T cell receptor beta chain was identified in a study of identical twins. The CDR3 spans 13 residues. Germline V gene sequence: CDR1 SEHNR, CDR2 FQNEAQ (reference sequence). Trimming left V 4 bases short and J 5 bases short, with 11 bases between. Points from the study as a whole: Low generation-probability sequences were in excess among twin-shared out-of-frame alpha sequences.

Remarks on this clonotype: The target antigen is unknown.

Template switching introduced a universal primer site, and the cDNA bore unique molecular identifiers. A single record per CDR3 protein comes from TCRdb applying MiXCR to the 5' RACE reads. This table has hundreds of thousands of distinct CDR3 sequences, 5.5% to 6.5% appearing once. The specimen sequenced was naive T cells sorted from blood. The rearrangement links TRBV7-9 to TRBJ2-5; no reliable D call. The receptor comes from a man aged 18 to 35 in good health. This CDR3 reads CASSSGLYETQYF. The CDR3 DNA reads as TGTGCCAGCAGCTCGGGCCTTTACGAGACCCAGTACTTC.